Presented here are 28 T cell receptor beta chains from one specimen sequenced in a study of cytomegalovirus exposure and HLA in healthy donors. The PCR was carried out with 60 Vbeta primers and 13 Jbeta primers. Sequencing used immunoSEQ multiplex PCR; TCRdb keeps in-frame clones, though not all of them. The sample lists 130,000 or so clones, over 70% occurring once. Source material: PBMCs. These receptors were obtained from a woman aged 40-49 years in good health and CMV-seronegative.

The chain is built from TRBV5-4 and TRBJ1-5; a weak D match, TRBD1 (5 bases). Germline V CDR1 and CDR2: SGHNT, YYREEE (reference sequence). Trimming shortened V by 0 bases and J by 0 bases, and 7 bases separated the two germline ends. The CDR3 is 15 residues long. The CDR3 sequence is CASSLAGVSNQPQHF. DNA for the CDR3: TGTGCCAGCAGCTTGGCGGGGGTTAGCAATCAGCCCCAGCATTTT.

This chain joins TRBV10-3 and TRBJ1-2; 7 bases line up with TRBD1. The CDR3 consists of 16 residues. Germline CDR1 reads ENHRY; CDR2 reads SYGVKD. J lost 0 bases, V lost 7 bases, and 11 bases had no gene match. The CDR3 is CAITPGGTSPNYGYTF. The DNA of the CDR3 is TGTGCCATCACCCCAGGGGGGACCTCCCCTAACTATGGCTACACCTTC.

CDR3 sequence (DNA): TGCGCCAGCAGCTTGCGGGGACAAAAGAACACCGGGGAGCTGTTTTTT. It specifies CASSLRGQKNTGELFF. This sequence joins TRBV5-1 and TRBJ2-2; D may be TRBD1 (6 bases). The V and J ends lost 1 base and 1 base respectively, with 11 bases between them. From germline, CDR1 is SGHRS and CDR2 YFSETQ. The CDR3 loop spans 16 amino acids. Full variable domain (outside the CDR3, taken from reference TRBV5-1 and TRBJ2-2): KAGVTQTPRYLIKTRGQQVTLSCSPISGHRSVSWYQQTPGQGLQFLFEYFSETQRNKGNFPGRFSGRQFSNSRSEMNVSTLELGDSALYLCASSLRGQKNTGELFFGEGSRLTVL.

The genes are TRBV6-5 and TRBJ2-2, with TRBD1 matching 9 bases. CDR1 is MNHEY, CDR2 SVGAGI, per germline. V was pared by 6 bases and J by 5 bases, with 7 bases of the junction left unmatched. This CDR3 comprises 15 residues. CDR3 coding DNA: TGTGCCAGCAGGAACAGGGGGCTCGGGACCGGGGAGCTGTTTTTT. Translated, it gives CASRNRGLGTGELFF.

V and J are TRBV5-1 and TRBJ1-4, with TRBD1 as a possible D gene (5 bases). V was cut by 0 bases and J by 2 bases, with 14 bases left in between. The CDR3 spans 17 residues. Germline CDR1 reads SGHRS; CDR2 reads YFSETQ. DNA of the CDR3: TGCGCCAGCAGCTTGGCGCAGGGATTTGGGACTAATGAAAAACTGTTTTTT. This codes for CASSLAQGFGTNEKLFF.

This chain uses TRBV7-9 with TRBJ2-5; 8 bases are a match to TRBD2. CDR3 length equals 18 residues. Germline CDR1 reads SEHNR; CDR2 reads FQNEAQ (reference sequence). The junction had 10 bases not matched to a gene; V was cut back by 1 base and J by 0 bases. This CDR3 reads CASSLVSSPSGYQETQYF. CDR3 sequence (DNA): TGTGCCAGCAGCTTAGTGTCTTCCCCTAGCGGGTACCAAGAGACCCAGTACTTC. The variable domain in full, completed from reference TRBV7-9 and TRBJ2-5, reads DTGVSQNPRHKITKRGQNVTFRCDPISEHNRLYWYRQTLGQGPEFLTYFQNEAQLEKSRLLSDRFSAERPKGSFSTLEIQRTEQGDSAMYLCASSLVSSPSGYQETQYFGPGTRLLVL.

The V call is TRBV18, the J call TRBJ1-1; 10 bases fit TRBD1. CDR1 is KGHSH and CDR2 is LQKENI in the germline V gene. V gave up 2 bases and J gave up 1 base; unmatched junction bases: 4. CDR3 length: 16 residues. Here the CDR3 DNA reads TGTGCCAGCTCACCAATGGGACAGGGGAGGAACACTGAAGCTTTCTTT. It encodes CASSPMGQGRNTEAFF.

The chain has TRBV2 and TRBJ2-7; D unresolved. Trimming stripped 5 bases from V and 4 bases from J, with 21 bases between. Per the germline V gene, CDR1 is SNHLY and CDR2 is FYNNEI. CDR3 length: 16 residues. CDR3 sequence: CASSLKTVMISYEQYF. CDR3 coding DNA: TGTGCCAGCAGTTTAAAAACAGTAATGATCTCTTACGAGCAGTACTTC.

V and J are TRBV6-1 and TRBJ1-4; possibly TRBD1 for D (6 bases). Trimming took 11 bases from V and 0 from J, leaving 16 bases between them. Germline CDR1 and CDR2: MNHNS and SASEGT. There are 15 residues in the CDR3. The chain's CDR3 is CAGGGQGATNEKLFF. The CDR3 region has the DNA TGTGCCGGGGGGGGGCAGGGTGCAACTAATGAAAAACTGTTTTTT.

This chain uses TRBV10-1 with TRBJ2-3; 8 bases fit TRBD1. After removal of 5 bases from V and 3 bases from J, the junction contained 7 bases not matched to a gene. CDR3 length: 15 amino acids. Germline CDR1 is WNHNN and CDR2 is SYGVQD (reference sequence). The CDR3 sequence is CASSHRTGRTDTQYF. The CDR3 nucleotides are TGCGCCAGCAGTCATCGGACAGGGAGAACAGATACGCAGTATTTT.

This clone showed up just a few times. The gene calls are TRBV10-3 and TRBJ1-2; no firm D call. V was clipped by 1 base and J by 7 bases, with 16 bases between them. CDR1 ENHRY and CDR2 SYGVKD come from the germline V gene. There are 15 residues in the CDR3. CDR3 sequence (DNA): TGTGCCATCAGTGAGTACGAAGGAGCGTTGGGTGGCTACACCTTC. Its translation: CAISEYEGALGGYTF.

J is TRBJ2-1 and V is TRBV4-1; 8 nucleotides agree with TRBD2. This CDR3 is built from 15 residues. Losses at the gene ends were 4 bases for V and 4 bases for J; bases not matched to a gene: 6. Per germline, CDR1 MGHRA and CDR2 YSYEKL. The CDR3 region has the DNA TGCGCCAGCAGCCCGCTAGCGGGCCGATACAATGAGCAGTTCTTC. Protein: CASSPLAGRYNEQFF.

The chain carries TRBV5-6 and TRBJ2-3; possible D gene TRBD2, 6 bases. Germline loops: CDR1 SGHDT, CDR2 YYEEEE. Trimming shortened V by 2 bases and J by 11 bases, and 15 bases separated the two germline ends. There are 13 residues in the CDR3. As DNA, the CDR3 is TGTGCCAGCAGCTTCGGGACTTCCCCCTTGCAGTATTTT. Translated, it gives CASSFGTSPLQYF.

The chain couples TRBV7-9 to TRBJ1-1; TRBD1 might be the D (6 bases). The CDR3 length is 13 residues. The V gene's germline CDR1 is SEHNR and CDR2 FQNEAQ (reference sequence). V shed 1 base and J shed 5 bases, with 8 bases lying between them. CDR3 in amino acids: CASSLGGQTEAFF. The CDR3 region has the DNA TGTGCCAGCAGCTTAGGGGGACAAACTGAAGCTTTCTTT. The variable domain in full, completed from reference TRBV7-9 and TRBJ1-1, reads DTGVSQNPRHKITKRGQNVTFRCDPISEHNRLYWYRQTLGQGPEFLTYFQNEAQLEKSRLLSDRFSAERPKGSFSTLEIQRTEQGDSAMYLCASSLGGQTEAFFGQGTRLTVV.

The gene calls are TRBV5-1 and TRBJ1-2; D is perhaps TRBD1 (6 bases). V was pared by 3 bases and J by 6 bases, with 9 bases between. Germline CDR1 is SGHRS and CDR2 is YFSETQ. CDR3 size: 12 residues. CDR3 sequence (DNA): TGCGCCAGCAGCTCCGACAGGAATGGCTACACCTTC. Protein: CASSSDRNGYTF. The complete variable domain, with remaining parts taken from reference TRBV5-1 and TRBJ1-2, reads KAGVTQTPRYLIKTRGQQVTLSCSPISGHRSVSWYQQTPGQGLQFLFEYFSETQRNKGNFPGRFSGRQFSNSRSEMNVSTLELGDSALYLCASSSDRNGYTFGSGTRLTVV.

V is TRBV20-1 and J is TRBJ1-2, with D uncertain. V lost 5 bases and J 4 bases, leaving 8 bases between the germline ends. Germline CDR1 DFQATT, CDR2 SNEGSKA (reference sequence). This CDR3 region has 11 residues. The CDR3 nucleotides are TGCAGTGCTCATACGGGCTATGGCTACACCTTC. Translating gives CSAHTGYGYTF.

The chain employs TRBV27 and TRBJ2-7; D gene unclear. The V gene lost 1 base and the J gene lost 3 bases, with 7 bases spanning the gap. Germline V lookup: CDR1 MNHEY, CDR2 SMNVEV (reference sequence). The CDR3 consists of 13 residues. The CDR3 sequence is CASSLFRHYEQYF. The CDR3 DNA reads as TGTGCCAGCAGTTTATTCAGACACTACGAGCAGTACTTC.

The J gene is TRBJ2-5, the V gene TRBV30; the match to TRBD1 covers 8 bases. From germline, CDR1 is GTSNPN and CDR2 SVGIG (reference sequence). The CDR3 length is 12 residues. V lost 5 bases, J lost 5 bases, and 4 bases stayed unmatched. This CDR3 is CAWVRQGETQYF. CDR3 in DNA: TGTGCCTGGGTGAGACAGGGGGAGACCCAGTACTTC.

The chain employs TRBV6-5 and TRBJ2-3; 7 positions match TRBD2. The length of the CDR3 is 16 residues. CDR1 is MNHEY, CDR2 SVGAGI, per germline. After removal of 2 bases from V and 1 base from J, the junction contained 6 bases not matched to a gene. The CDR3 DNA reads TGTGCCAGCAGTTACCTTGGACTAGTTGGCACAGATACGCAGTATTTT. Residues: CASSYLGLVGTDTQYF.

The chain uses TRBV19 and TRBJ1-5; tentatively, D is TRBD1 (6 bases). Germline CDR1 reads LNHDA; CDR2 reads SQIVND (reference sequence). The CDR3 contains 13 residues. V dropped 6 bases and J dropped 8 bases, with 14 bases sitting between them. The CDR3 DNA follows: TGTGCCAGTAGGAACCGGGGGGCGAAGCCCCAGCATTTT. Translating gives CASRNRGAKPQHF.

V usage is TRBV5-1 and J usage is TRBJ1-2, with D perhaps TRBD1 (5 bases). The CDR3 sequence is 12 residues long. The V gene lost 4 bases and the J gene lost 7 bases, with 11 bases spanning the gap. CDR1 and CDR2 from the germline V gene are SGHRS and YFSETQ. This chain's CDR3 is CASSPGGGGYTF. The CDR3 bases are TGCGCCAGCAGCCCCGGGGGGGGTGGCTACACCTTC.

This clone is a singleton in its sample. The rearrangement links TRBV27 to TRBJ2-7; TRBD1 matches at 10 bases. Germline V gene lookup returns CDR1 MNHEY and CDR2 SMNVEV (reference sequence). Trimming cost V 6 bases and J 4 bases; bases outside gene matches: 3. This CDR3 region has 13 residues. DNA for the CDR3: TGTGCCAGCAGGAGGACAGGGGGGTACGAGCAGTACTTC. Encoded protein: CASRRTGGYEQYF.

The chain links TRBV11-1 to TRBJ1-2, with 7 nucleotides matching TRBD1. Per germline, CDR1 SGHAT and CDR2 FQDESV (reference sequence). The CDR3 spans 15 residues. J gave up 7 bases and V 4 bases, and 12 bases lay outside the gene matches. CDR3 DNA: TGTGCCAGCAGCTCCGACAGGGTCAGAACTATTGGCTACACCTTC. Translated, it gives CASSSDRVRTIGYTF.

V is TRBV6-5 and J is TRBJ1-1; no definite D call. The CDR3 loop spans 13 amino acids. The ends were cut back, 2 bases at V and 0 bases at J, with 4 bases in the middle. From germline, CDR1 is MNHEY and CDR2 SVGAGI. CDR3 loop: CASSYLLNTEAFF. DNA for the CDR3: TGTGCCAGCAGTTACCTTCTGAACACTGAAGCTTTCTTT.

The rearrangement uses TRBV5-1 and TRBJ2-7, with TRBD1 identical over 7 bases. Germline V gene data show CDR1 as SGHRS and CDR2 as YFSETQ. V lost 0 bases to trimming and J lost 3 bases; unmatched junction nucleotides: 9. The CDR3 covers 16 residues. CDR3 loop: CASSLGFGTVSYEQYF. The CDR3 DNA follows: TGCGCCAGCAGCTTGGGTTTCGGGACAGTTAGCTACGAGCAGTACTTC.

Of note for this clone: Other DNA sequences in this sample translate to the same CDR3. The J gene is TRBJ1-1, the V gene TRBV7-9, with a possible D match to TRBD1 (5 bases). Trimming took off 4 bases at V and 4 bases at J, with 10 bases between the two ends. Germline lookup yields CDR1 SEHNR and CDR2 FQNEAQ (reference sequence). The CDR3 has 13 residues. CDR3 in amino acids: CASSYQGGTEAFF. CDR3 sequence (DNA): TGTGCCAGCAGCTACCAGGGTGGCACTGAAGCTTTCTTT.

This clone was detected only a few times. V and J are TRBV5-6 and TRBJ2-7, with a possible D match to TRBD1 (5 bases). Trimming took off 1 base at V and 4 bases at J, with 12 bases between the two ends. In germline, CDR1 is SGHDT, CDR2 YYEEEE. The CDR3 runs 14 residues. The CDR3 spells CASSLRAGLYEQYF. The CDR3 DNA follows: TGTGCCAGCAGCTTGAGGGCAGGGTTATACGAGCAGTACTTC.

In this sample, this clone turned up a few times. The J gene is TRBJ2-2, the V gene TRBV6-4; 9 positions agree with TRBD1. This CDR3 spans 17 amino acids. V was pared by 0 bases and J by 4 bases, with 6 bases of the junction left unmatched. CDR1 MRHNA and CDR2 SNTAGT come from the germline V gene. The CDR3 DNA reads as TGTGCCAGCAGTGACTCGAAGGAGACAGGGGGCACCGGGGAGCTGTTTTTT. It encodes CASSDSKETGGTGELFF.